The present TCR beta chain was sequenced within a study of cytomegalovirus exposure and HLA in healthy donors listed by TCRdb under 2017. Context from the whole study: In an earlier analysis of fewer than 750 of the donors, 276 Gb of sequence data and roughly 100 million unique TCR beta sequences from about 179 million T cells were reported. Rather than using new phenotypic data, the later analysis identified candidate immune exposures from TCR beta sequences and from how often those sequences occurred across donors. Among around 400 genotyped donors of the cohort, an average of roughly 240,000 unique TCR beta nucleotide sequences were sequenced per donor, around a sixth of them non-productive. A later genetic analysis took genome-wide SNP genotypes for about 55% of the 666 donors and used that subset as a discovery cohort. Among the roughly 430 genotyped donors, approximately 76% belonged to the genetic ancestry cluster associated with self-reported Caucasian donors. In a later analysis, previously published TCR beta repertoires from some 640 donors were re-analyzed and high-resolution HLA genotyping was added so that TCR occurrence patterns could be studied. The study combined high-throughput TCR immunosequencing, statistical association of individual TCRs with disease status, and machine learning to predict cytomegalovirus infection status. HLA typing included class I and class II loci at four-digit resolution. A separate validation cohort of roughly 110 different subjects was used in addition to the roughly 640-subject first cohort. To decide whether each TCR beta V gene segment behaved as functional or pseudogenic, an earlier analysis of nearly 600 of the donors relied on high-throughput TCR beta sequencing. Because of strong linkage in the cohort, a handful of DR-DQ haplotypes were treated as single units for association and clustering. Alongside the repertoire data, information on donor age, sex, ethnicity and CMV serostatus was compiled. Every discovery cohort repertoire had been produced on one sequencing platform. The aim of the study was to test whether cataloging public T cell receptors could identify signatures of past pathogen exposure. The number of typed donors differed by locus: roughly 620-640 for A, B, C, DRB1 and DQB1; 500 to 550 for DQA1; 606 for DPA1; and some 470 for DPB1. The study used immunosequencing to profile the T cell repertoires of more than 650 subjects and linked those repertoires to cytomegalovirus serostatus. About 280 gigabases of sequencing data and around 80 million unique TCR sequences made up an early release that covered fewer than 650 HLA-typed donors. Points the paper makes about the study in general: A later analysis associated 15,000 to 20,000 TCR beta sequences with specific HLA alleles at a false discovery rate of 0.05. In a later analysis, several top co-occurrence clusters were reported to appear linked to parvovirus B19, influenza, CMV and Epstein-Barr virus. Most CMV-associated TCR beta chains appeared to be HLA-restricted in a later analysis, and the HLA associations seemed to be driven largely by CMV exposure. A later genetic analysis associated a missense DCLRE1C variant with V-gene and J-gene trimming of TCR beta chains, and an independent cohort replicated the association. The study gave a list of 150 to 200 TCR beta chains associated with cytomegalovirus. A further reported finding was that TCR beta sequences accurately predicted the HLA-A and HLA-B alleles for most subjects in the first cohort. When HLA alleles, especially DR and DQ, strongly co-occurred, TCR associations were difficult to assign to individual alleles. Linkage disequilibrium might explain the correlated functional status among segregating V segments, but an unknown experimental factor could not be excluded. Broadly in line with IMGT annotations, most TCR beta V segments showed up in productive rearrangements about 87% or about 30% of the time in an earlier analysis of around 600 of the donors. According to the authors, the approach could potentially be generalized to other disease states and immunological phenotypes. Most TCR sequences were observed very rarely across donors, whereas some public TCRs were present in many individuals. For the cohort, immune exposure information was limited to CMV serostatus. A few of the identified cytomegalovirus-associated TCR beta chains were confirmed in vitro to be specific for cytomegalovirus antigens. Presence/absence analyses assumed roughly uniform sequencing depth across donors, an assumption that may not hold. Cytomegalovirus status was reported to be diagnosed by the classifier with high specificity and sensitivity in both the original and validation cohorts. A later genetic analysis reported fewer N-insertions in productive TCRs among donors in an Asian-associated ancestry cluster than the roughly 720-donor mean. A cluster of highly shared sequence variants was judged likely to be a technical artifact of the sequencing pipeline. HLA typing was unavailable for some donors at each locus, so association tests used only the typed subset. In a later analysis, the rate of TCR association differed among HLA loci, with DRB1 alleles having the most associated TCRs and HLA-C alleles having the fewest. Some IMGT-functional V segments, including TRBV6-2 and TRBV6-3, could not be distinguished by the 87-base-pair reads and were therefore excluded. In a later analysis, HLA-associated TCR beta chains were found to be more clonally expanded and to have lower generation probabilities than equally common non-associated chains. Because counts were too low, some 16 rarely observed V segments, including chromosome 9 orphons, were excluded from the earlier analysis of roughly 580 of the donors. Only TCR beta chains were sequenced in this cohort, and the absence of alpha or paired-chain data limited detectable features.

Notes on this clone: Which antigen it targets is not known. Other nucleotide sequences from this sample produce the same CDR3.

V lost 0 bases and J lost 8 bases; the stretch between them is 4 bases long. Looking up the germline V gene yields CDR1 ENHRY and CDR2 SYGVKD. Counted from cysteine to phenylalanine, this CDR3 has 11 amino acids. Here the CDR3 DNA is all that survives: 33 bases in frame from base 1. Library method: the immunoSEQ multiplex PCR assay. For the multiplex PCR, a mixture combining 60 forward primers for TCR Vbeta segments and 13 reverse primers for TCR Jbeta segments was used. The CDR3 region of rearranged TCR beta genes was amplified from genomic DNA by a multiplex PCR assay. Amplified TCR beta libraries were sequenced as 87-base-pair reads on the Illumina HiSeq System. As for the original processing: In a later analysis, some 80 million unique TCR beta chains were counted across the roughly 670 repertoires, and roughly 11 million of these chains were shared by at least two donors. To remove PCR and sequencing errors, raw reads were error-corrected and collapsed into unique sequences using a nearest-neighbor algorithm that merged closely related sequences. V, D and J gene segments were assigned by aligning CDR3 sequences to IMGT reference sequences. For a sequence to be retained, a match of at least six nucleotides was required to both a V gene segment and a J gene segment. Rearrangements were called productive when the CDR3 lacked stop codons and stayed in frame with V and J; all others were non-productive. CDR3 was defined by IMGT convention, running from the second conserved V-encoded cysteine to the conserved J-encoded phenylalanine. The earlier analysis of more than 450 of the donors excluded sequences that lacked an unambiguous match to a single V gene segment. An earlier analysis of roughly 590 of the donors called V segments functional above 56.7% productive rearrangements and segregating when the between-donor standard deviation exceeded 5%. A statistical classification framework was developed to diagnose cytomegalovirus status using the catalog of TCR beta chain sequences. A later analysis assigned V and J genes by comparing TCR nucleotide sequences with IMGT/GENE-DB human TR gene sequences. In a later analysis, CDR3 sequences and most-parsimonious VDJ recombination scenarios were assigned using the TCRdist pipeline. In a later analysis, each TCR beta chain was defined by its CDR3 amino acid sequence together with its V-gene family, and reads without a unique V-gene family were excluded. As a way to deal with suspected cross-contamination and a sequencing artifact, a later analysis dropped over 550 nucleotide sequences that were highly shared and had low generation probability. For each public chain, a later analysis derived a clonal expansion index from normalized ranks of inferred template counts within each repertoire. In a later analysis, generation probabilities were computed with a VDJ recombination model fitted to out-of-frame rearrangements, and the resulting probabilities were checked against IGoR. Hypergeometric tests were used in a later analysis to score TCR-TCR, TCR-HLA and TCR-CMV co-occurrence, with a repertoire-size bias correction applied to the TCR pairs. False discovery rates were estimated in a later analysis by permuting HLA or CMV assignments 20 times. In a later analysis, co-occurring TCRs were grouped using DBSCAN, with TCRdist sequence similarity added in when clustering inside HLA-allele-positive subsets. Co-occurrence clustering excluded repertoires with fewer than 30,000 or more than 120,000 public chains, plus five with anomalous nucleotide sharing. In its TCRdb copy, this immuneACCESS table keeps in-frame sequences only and misses some clones. Where compared with another copy, unresolved V genes explain less than half of these, and the others have no known cause. The V and J calls and clone size come from that table; D and trimming were worked out from the DNA. This sample's table contains approximately 96,000 clones. Of the sample, less than 7% is held by the ten largest clones.

The cohort comprised around 700 healthy bone marrow donors. Cohort members were all nominally healthy when sampled, although unrecorded immune exposures were likely present. The donor was CMV seropositive and was included in the group of 250 to 300 seropositive cohort members. Every donor gave a peripheral blood sample, and the peripheral blood mononuclear cells from that sample were used for TCR beta sequencing. The Qiagen DNeasy Blood Extraction Kit was used to extract genomic DNA from the blood cell samples. The rearranged chain carries TRBV10-3 and TRBJ1-1; no D gene is confidently identified. Sequenced: PBMCs. The sequence was obtained from a girl aged 10 to 17 in good health and CMV-seropositive. The sequenced DNA is TGTGCCATCAGTGAGTCCCGGGAAGCTTTCTTT. The encoded protein is CAISESREAFF.